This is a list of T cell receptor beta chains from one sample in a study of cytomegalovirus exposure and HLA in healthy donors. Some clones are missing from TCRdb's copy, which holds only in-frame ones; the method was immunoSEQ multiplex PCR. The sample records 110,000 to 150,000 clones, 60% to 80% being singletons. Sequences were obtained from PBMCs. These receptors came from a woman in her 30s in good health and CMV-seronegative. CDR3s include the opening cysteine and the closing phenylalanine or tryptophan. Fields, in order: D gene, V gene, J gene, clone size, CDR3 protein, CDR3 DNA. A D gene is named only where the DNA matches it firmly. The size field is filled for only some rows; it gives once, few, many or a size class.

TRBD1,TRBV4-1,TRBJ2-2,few,CASSQPLVTGDTGELFF,TGCGCCAGCAGCCAACCCTTAGTGACAGGGGACACCGGGGAGCTGTTTTTT
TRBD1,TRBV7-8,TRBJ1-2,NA,CASSLGVRGRGYTF,TGTGCCAGCAGCTTAGGGGTTAGGGGGCGCGGCTACACCTTC
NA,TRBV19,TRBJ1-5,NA,CASTKTVRPQHF,TGTGCCAGTACTAAGACAGTTCGGCCCCAGCATTTT
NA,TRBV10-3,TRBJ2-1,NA,CAISSQGRNEQFF,TGTGCCATCAGTTCACAGGGTCGCAATGAGCAGTTCTTC
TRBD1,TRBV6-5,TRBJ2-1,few,CASSYSGTDNEQFF,TGTGCCAGCAGTTACTCCGGGACAGACAATGAGCAGTTCTTC
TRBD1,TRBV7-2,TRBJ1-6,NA,CASSYTGGRNSPLHF,TGTGCCAGCAGCTATACAGGGGGAAGAAATTCACCCCTCCACTTT
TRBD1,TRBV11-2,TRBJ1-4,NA,CASSPKAGGPEKLFF,TGTGCCAGCAGCCCAAAGGCAGGGGGCCCTGAAAAACTGTTTTTT
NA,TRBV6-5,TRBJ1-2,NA,CASSQRGFYGYTF,TGTGCCAGCAGCCAACGCGGGTTTTATGGCTACACCTTC
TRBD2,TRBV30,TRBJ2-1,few,CAWAPGLGGEQFF,TGTGCCTGGGCACCGGGACTAGGAGGTGAGCAGTTCTTC
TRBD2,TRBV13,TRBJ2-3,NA,CASTSGLAVTDTQYF,TGTGCCAGCACCTCGGGACTAGCGGTAACAGATACGCAGTATTTT
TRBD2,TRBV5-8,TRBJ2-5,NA,CASSLGMQGGQETQYF,TGTGCCAGCAGCTTGGGTATGCAGGGAGGGCAAGAGACCCAGTACTTC
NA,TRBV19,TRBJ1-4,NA,CASSTRPSTANIEKLFF,TGTGCCAGTAGTACCAGACCATCGACAGCAAATATTGAAAAACTGTTTTTT
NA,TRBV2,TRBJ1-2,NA,CASSEDRQAYGYTF,TGTGCCAGCAGTGAAGACAGACAGGCCTATGGCTACACCTTC
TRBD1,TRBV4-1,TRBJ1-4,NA,CASSQAPRGQLNEKLFF,TGCGCCAGCAGCCAAGCACCTCGGGGACAGCTTAATGAAAAACTGTTTTTT
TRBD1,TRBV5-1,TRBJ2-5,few,CASTNNRGRGETQYF,TGCGCCAGCACCAACAACAGGGGGCGGGGGGAGACCCAGTACTTC
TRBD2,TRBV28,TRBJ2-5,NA,CASSLWSTSTETQYF,TGTGCCAGCAGTTTATGGTCGACTAGCACTGAGACCCAGTACTTC
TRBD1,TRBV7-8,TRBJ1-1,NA,CASRFQAGGAEAFF,TGTGCCAGCAGATTTCAGGCAGGGGGAGCTGAAGCTTTCTTT
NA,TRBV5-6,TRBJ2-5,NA,CASSLARAAQETQYF,TGTGCCAGCAGCTTGGCGAGGGCCGCTCAAGAGACCCAGTACTTC
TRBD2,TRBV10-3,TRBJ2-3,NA,CAITRTGGYFSTDTQYF,TGTGCCATCACCAGGACGGGGGGGTACTTTAGCACAGATACGCAGTATTTT
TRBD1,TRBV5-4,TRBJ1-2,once,CASGRPRAGGGDYGYTF,TGTGCCAGCGGGAGACCCCGGGCAGGGGGCGGAGATTATGGCTACACCTTC
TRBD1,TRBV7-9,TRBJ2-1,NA,CASSERSFPGQGFDEQFF,TGTGCCAGCAGCGAACGATCTTTTCCGGGACAGGGGTTCGATGAGCAGTTCTTC
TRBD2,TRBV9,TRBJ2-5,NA,CASSPGLAGGYQETQYF,TGTGCCAGCAGCCCGGGACTAGCGGGGGGCTACCAAGAGACCCAGTACTTC
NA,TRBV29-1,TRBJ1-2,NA,CSVEVLGYGYTF,TGCAGCGTTGAGGTGCTAGGCTATGGCTACACCTTC
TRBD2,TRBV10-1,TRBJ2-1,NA,CASRRSSGRQFF,TGCGCCAGCAGACGATCTAGCGGGAGGCAGTTCTTC
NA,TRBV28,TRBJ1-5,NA,CASSFKPQHF,TGTGCCAGCAGTTTCAAGCCCCAGCATTTT
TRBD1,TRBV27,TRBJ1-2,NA,CASSLRGQGNGYTF,TGTGCCAGCAGTTTACGGGGACAGGGGAATGGCTACACCTTC
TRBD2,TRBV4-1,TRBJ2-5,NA,CASSRQAGGGETQYF,TGCGCCAGCAGCCGACAAGCGGGAGGGGGTGAGACCCAGTACTTC
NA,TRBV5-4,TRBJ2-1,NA,CASSSRGAALQFF,TGTGCCAGCAGCTCACGGGGGGCGGCCTTGCAGTTCTTC
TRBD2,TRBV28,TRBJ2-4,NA,CASSLSGEGTNIQYF,TGTGCCAGCAGTTTATCGGGGGAGGGTACAAACATTCAGTACTTC
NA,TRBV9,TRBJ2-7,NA,CASSVGWAGEQYF,TGTGCCAGCAGCGTAGGATGGGCGGGCGAGCAGTACTTC
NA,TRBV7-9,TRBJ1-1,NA,CASSLSQLNTEAFF,TGTGCCAGCAGCTTATCACAGTTGAACACTGAAGCTTTCTTT
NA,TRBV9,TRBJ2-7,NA,CASSESSYEQYF,TGTGCCAGCAGCGAGAGCTCCTACGAGCAGTACTTC